This T cell receptor beta chain appears in the sequencing data of a study of shared clonotypes between healthy human individuals. The V gene lost 0 bases and the J gene lost 4 bases, with 5 bases spanning the gap. This CDR3 spans 13 amino acids. Per germline, CDR1 MNHNS and CDR2 SASEGT. Points from the study as a whole: The study drew on few donors, limiting represented genetic and exposure-history diversity. Inspection by rarefaction showed sorted-subset sequencing to be incomplete despite large depth.

About this clone itself: The antigen is unknown.

Evenly divided among several immunoSEQ plates was the genomic DNA of each subset. Assay: immunoSEQ multiplex PCR; the TCRdb copy retains only in-frame clones and omits some. The repertoire has roughly 700,000 clones, around 90% of them found once; the top ten carry 30% to 35%. The sequencing input was memory CD8+ T cells from PBMCs. Regarding subset: CD45RO+ cells pooled with CCR7-negative TemRA cells. The chain uses TRBV6-1 and TRBJ2-3; maybe TRBD1 (5 bases). The TCR was taken from a man aged 18 to 30 in good health. Some clones in this sample may be carry-over from other donors' samples. CDR3 in DNA: TGTGCCAGCAGTGAAGCAGGGGCAGATACGCAGTATTTT. This sequence encodes CASSEAGADTQYF.